A selection of T cell receptor beta chains follows, all from one sample in a study of cytomegalovirus exposure and HLA in healthy donors. TCRdb's table, derived via immunoSEQ multiplex PCR, lists solely in-frame clones and lacks some. The sample's table shows just under 90,000 clones. The sequenced material came from PBMCs. Every receptor here comes from a girl between 10 and 17 years old in good health and CMV-seropositive. CDR3s include the opening cysteine and the closing phenylalanine or tryptophan. D genes are given only for firm matches.

V	D	J	CDR3	DNA
TRBV6-1	TRBD1	TRBJ1-4	CASSSRGPNEKLFF	TGTGCCAGCAGTAGCAGGGGGCCTAATGAAAAACTGTTTTTT
TRBV15	-	TRBJ1-6	CATSKENSPLHF	TGTGCCACCAGCAAGGAGAACTCACCCCTCCACTTT
TRBV5-3	-	TRBJ1-1	CARSLRRGNTEAFF	TGTGCCAGAAGCTTAAGGCGGGGGAACACTGAAGCTTTCTTT
TRBV4-1	-	TRBJ2-6	CASSQASQGTGANVLTF	TGCGCCAGCAGCCAGGCTTCACAGGGTACTGGGGCCAACGTCCTGACTTTC
TRBV13	-	TRBJ2-7	CASSIRDEQYF	TGTGCCAGCAGCATCAGGGACGAGCAGTACTTC
TRBV19	TRBD2	TRBJ2-5	CASRSSGVPETQYF	TGTGCCAGTAGGTCTAGCGGGGTGCCGGAGACCCAGTACTTC
TRBV5-1	-	TRBJ2-1	CASTLSGVNEQFF	TGCGCCAGCACCTTAAGCGGTGTCAATGAGCAGTTCTTC
TRBV5-4	TRBD1	TRBJ1-6	CASTEGDRGNSPLHF	TGTGCCAGCACCGAGGGGGACAGGGGTAATTCACCCCTCCACTTT
TRBV28	-	TRBJ1-5	CASSGPDALGNQPQHF	TGTGCCAGCAGTGGGCCTGACGCTTTGGGCAATCAGCCCCAGCATTTT
TRBV4-2	-	TRBJ2-3	CASSQEAQSTDTQYF	TGTGCCAGCAGCCAAGAAGCGCAGTCCACAGATACGCAGTATTTT
TRBV29-1	-	TRBJ1-2	CSGETNYGYTF	TGCAGCGGGGAGACAAACTATGGCTACACCTTC
TRBV5-6	TRBD1	TRBJ1-5	CASSFRTGGRSQHF	TGTGCCAGCAGCTTTCGGACAGGAGGCCGTTCCCAGCATTTT
TRBV27	TRBD2	TRBJ2-5	CASKAGGQIRTQYF	TGTGCCAGCAAGGCGGGGGGGCAGATAAGAACCCAGTACTTC
TRBV11-2	TRBD1	TRBJ2-7	CASSPGTGNYEQYF	TGTGCCAGCAGCCCCGGGACAGGGAACTACGAGCAGTACTTC
TRBV4-1	TRBD1	TRBJ2-2	CASSQPTGTGELFF	TGCGCCAGCAGCCAACCGACAGGGACCGGAGAGCTGTTTTTT
TRBV5-6	TRBD1	TRBJ1-6	CASSLDGQGASPLHF	TGTGCCAGCAGCTTGGACGGACAGGGGGCTTCACCCCTCCACTTT
TRBV6-1	-	TRBJ2-7	CASSELIGSEQYF	TGTGCCAGCAGTGAATTAATTGGGAGCGAGCAGTACTTC
TRBV5-1	-	TRBJ1-2	CASSLDRDSYGYTF	TGCGCCAGCAGCTTGGATCGGGACTCCTATGGCTACACCTTC
TRBV6-6	TRBD1	TRBJ1-2	CASSETGQLYGYTF	TGTGCCAGCAGTGAGACGGGACAGCTCTATGGCTACACCTTC
TRBV19	TRBD1	TRBJ2-1	CASSTTDLGTGYNEQFF	TGTGCCAGTAGTACGACGGATTTGGGGACAGGTTACAATGAGCAGTTCTTC
TRBV5-6	-	TRBJ2-3	CASSLVLVQSTDTQYF	TGTGCCAGCAGCTTGGTGCTAGTCCAAAGCACAGATACGCAGTATTTT
TRBV6-5	TRBD1	TRBJ1-2	CASSYFLQGAKGYTF	TGTGCCAGCAGTTACTTCTTGCAGGGGGCAAAAGGCTACACCTTC
TRBV2	-	TRBJ1-1	CASSGPREMNTEAFF	TGTGCCAGCAGTGGACCTCGGGAGATGAACACTGAAGCTTTCTTT
TRBV9	TRBD1	TRBJ1-6	CASSVGRAGGSPLHF	TGTGCCAGCAGCGTAGGCAGGGCAGGGGGTTCACCCCTCCACTTT